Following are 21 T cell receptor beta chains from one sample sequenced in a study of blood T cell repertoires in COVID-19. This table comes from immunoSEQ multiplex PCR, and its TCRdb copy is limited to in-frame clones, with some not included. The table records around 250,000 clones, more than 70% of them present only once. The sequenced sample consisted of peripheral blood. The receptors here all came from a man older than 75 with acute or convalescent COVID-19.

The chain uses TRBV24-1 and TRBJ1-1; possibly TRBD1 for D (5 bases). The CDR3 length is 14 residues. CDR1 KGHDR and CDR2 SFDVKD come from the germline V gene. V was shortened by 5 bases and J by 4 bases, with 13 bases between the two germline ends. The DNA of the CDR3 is TGTGCCACCAGTGCATCAGGGCTCGTCACTGAAGCTTTCTTT. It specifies CATSASGLVTEAFF.

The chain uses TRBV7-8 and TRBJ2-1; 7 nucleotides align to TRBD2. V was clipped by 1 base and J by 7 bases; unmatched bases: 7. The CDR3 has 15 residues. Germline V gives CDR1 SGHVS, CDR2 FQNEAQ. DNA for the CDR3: TGTGCCAGCAGCTTAGGACTAGCCGAGAGAAATGAGCAGTTCTTC. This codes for CASSLGLAERNEQFF.

The CDR3 spells CASSPTGGSGYTF. In nucleotides, the CDR3 is TGTGCCAGCAGCCCGACAGGGGGCTCCGGCTACACCTTC. The chain couples TRBV6-5 to TRBJ1-2; 10 positions match TRBD1. Looked up from germline, CDR1 is MNHEY and CDR2 is SVGAGI. Trimming took 6 bases from V and 8 from J; bases not matched to a gene: 6. The CDR3 has 13 amino acids.

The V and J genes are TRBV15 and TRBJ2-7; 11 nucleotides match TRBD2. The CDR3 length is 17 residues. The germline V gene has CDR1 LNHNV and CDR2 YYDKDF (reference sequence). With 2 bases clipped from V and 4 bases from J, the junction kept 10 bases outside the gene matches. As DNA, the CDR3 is TGTGCCACCAGCAGACCCACAACCGGGACTAGCGGTTACGAGCAGTACTTC. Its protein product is CATSRPTTGTSGYEQYF.

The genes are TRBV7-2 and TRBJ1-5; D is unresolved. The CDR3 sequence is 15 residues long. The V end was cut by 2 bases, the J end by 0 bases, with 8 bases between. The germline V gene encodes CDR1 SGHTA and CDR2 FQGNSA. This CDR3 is CASSLNSVSNQPQHF. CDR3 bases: TGTGCCAGCAGCTTAAATTCGGTTAGCAATCAGCCCCAGCATTTT. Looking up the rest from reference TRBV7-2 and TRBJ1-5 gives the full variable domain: GAGVSQSPSNKVTEKGKDVELRCDPISGHTALYWYRQSLGQGLEFLIYFQGNSAPDKSGLPSDRFSAERTGGSVSTLTIQRTQQEDSAVYLCASSLNSVSNQPQHFGDGTRLSIL.

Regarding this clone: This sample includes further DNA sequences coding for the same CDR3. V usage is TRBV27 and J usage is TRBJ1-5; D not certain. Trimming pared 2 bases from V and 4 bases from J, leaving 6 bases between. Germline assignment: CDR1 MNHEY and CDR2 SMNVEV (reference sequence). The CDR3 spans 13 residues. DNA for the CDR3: TGTGCCAGCAGTTTAACGGGAAATCAGCCCCAGCATTTT. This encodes CASSLTGNQPQHF.

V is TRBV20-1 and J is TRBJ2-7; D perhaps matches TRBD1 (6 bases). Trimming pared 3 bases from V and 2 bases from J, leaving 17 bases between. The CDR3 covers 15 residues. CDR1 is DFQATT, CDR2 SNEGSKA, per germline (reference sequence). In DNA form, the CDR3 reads TGCAGTGCTAGTGGGGTCACAGGGCAGGCCTACGAGCAGTACTTC. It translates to CSASGVTGQAYEQYF.

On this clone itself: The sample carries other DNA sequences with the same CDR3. DNA for the CDR3: TGTGCCAGCAGTTACCGCGGGTTGAACACTGAAGCTTTCTTT. This encodes CASSYRGLNTEAFF. The chain couples TRBV6-5 to TRBJ1-1; D remains unclear. Between the trimmed V and J ends, which lost 2 bases and 0 bases, there was a span of 7 bases. CDR3 length: 14 residues. Looked up from germline, CDR1 is MNHEY and CDR2 is SVGAGI.

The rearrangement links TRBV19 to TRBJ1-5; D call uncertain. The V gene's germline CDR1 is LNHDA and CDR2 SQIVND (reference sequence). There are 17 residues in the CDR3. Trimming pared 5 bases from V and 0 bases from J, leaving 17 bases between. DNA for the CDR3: TGTGCCAGTAGTGCCCCTGGGCCCTTTTATAGCAATCAGCCCCAGCATTTT. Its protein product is CASSAPGPFYSNQPQHF.

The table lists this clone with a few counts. The CDR3 coding sequence is TGTGCCAGTAGTATACCGGGATTTTATGGCTACACCTTC. Protein sequence: CASSIPGFYGYTF. The rearrangement joins TRBV19 to TRBJ1-2; D ambiguous. The V gene's germline CDR1 is LNHDA and CDR2 SQIVND (reference sequence). V lost 2 bases to trimming and J lost 5 bases, with 9 bases between them. CDR3 size: 13 residues. Full variable domain (missing parts from reference TRBV19 and TRBJ1-2): DGGITQSPKYLFRKEGQNVTLSCEQNLNHDAMYWYRQDPGQGLRLIYYSQIVNDFQKGDIAEGYSVSREKKESFPLTVTSAQKNPTAFYLCASSIPGFYGYTFGSGTRLTVV.

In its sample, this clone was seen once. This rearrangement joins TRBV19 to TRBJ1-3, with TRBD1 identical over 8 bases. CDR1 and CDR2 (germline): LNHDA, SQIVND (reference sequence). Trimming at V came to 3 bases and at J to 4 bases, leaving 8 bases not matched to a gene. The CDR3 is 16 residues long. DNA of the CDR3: TGTGCCAGTAGTATCGTCACCGGGACAGGCGGAAACACCATATATTTT. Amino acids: CASSIVTGTGGNTIYF.

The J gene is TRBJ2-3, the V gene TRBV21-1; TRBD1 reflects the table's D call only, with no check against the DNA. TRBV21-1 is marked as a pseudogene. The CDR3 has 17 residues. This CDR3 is CASSKARQGGSTDTQYF. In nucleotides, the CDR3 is TGTGCCAGCAGCAAAGCTCGGCAGGGTGGTAGCACAGATACGCAGTATTTT.

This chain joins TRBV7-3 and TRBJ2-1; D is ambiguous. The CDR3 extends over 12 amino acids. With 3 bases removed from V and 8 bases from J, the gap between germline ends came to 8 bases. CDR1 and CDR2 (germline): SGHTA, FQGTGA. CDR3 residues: CASSLTSHEQFF. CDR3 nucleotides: TGTGCCAGCAGCTTGACAAGTCATGAGCAGTTCTTC.

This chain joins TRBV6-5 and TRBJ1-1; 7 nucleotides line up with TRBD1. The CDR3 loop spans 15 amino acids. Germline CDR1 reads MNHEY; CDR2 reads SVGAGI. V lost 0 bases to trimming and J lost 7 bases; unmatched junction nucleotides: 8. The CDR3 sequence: CASSYSPTGKNEAFF. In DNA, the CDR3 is TGTGCCAGCAGTTACTCCCCGACAGGGAAGAATGAAGCTTTCTTT.

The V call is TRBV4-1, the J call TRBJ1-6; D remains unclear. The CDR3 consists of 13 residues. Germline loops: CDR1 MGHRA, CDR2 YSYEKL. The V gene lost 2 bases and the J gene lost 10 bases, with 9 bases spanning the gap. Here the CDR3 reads CASSQPVKSPLHF. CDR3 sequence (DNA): TGCGCCAGCAGCCAACCGGTAAAGTCACCCCTCCACTTT.

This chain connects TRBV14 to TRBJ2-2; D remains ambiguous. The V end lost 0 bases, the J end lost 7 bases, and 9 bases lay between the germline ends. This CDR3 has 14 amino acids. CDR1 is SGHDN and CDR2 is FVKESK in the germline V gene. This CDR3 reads CASSQDLTGGELFF. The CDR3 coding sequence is TGTGCCAGCAGCCAAGATCTCACCGGCGGGGAGCTGTTTTTT.

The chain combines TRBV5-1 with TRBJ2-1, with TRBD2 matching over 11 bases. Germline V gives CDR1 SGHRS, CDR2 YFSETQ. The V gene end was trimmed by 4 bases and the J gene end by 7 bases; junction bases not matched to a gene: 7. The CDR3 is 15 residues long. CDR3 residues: CASSNSGGAWNEQFF. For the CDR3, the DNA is TGCGCCAGCAGCAATAGCGGGGGGGCATGGAATGAGCAGTTCTTC.

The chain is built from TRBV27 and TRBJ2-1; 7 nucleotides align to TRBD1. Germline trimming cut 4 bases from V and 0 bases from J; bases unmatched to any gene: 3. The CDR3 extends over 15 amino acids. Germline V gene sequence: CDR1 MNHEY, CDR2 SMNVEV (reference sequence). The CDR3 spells CASSSGGFSYNEQFF. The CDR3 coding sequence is TGTGCCAGCAGTTCAGGGGGTTTCTCCTACAATGAGCAGTTCTTC.

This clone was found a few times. CDR3 DNA sequence: TGTGCCAGCAGTTTGAGGTTTTATGAAGCTTTCTTT. Its protein is CASSLRFYEAFF. V usage is TRBV28 and J usage is TRBJ1-1; no clear D. CDR3 length equals 12 residues. V gave up 3 bases and J gave up 7 bases, with 9 bases separating them. CDR1 MDHEN and CDR2 SYDVKM come from the germline V gene.

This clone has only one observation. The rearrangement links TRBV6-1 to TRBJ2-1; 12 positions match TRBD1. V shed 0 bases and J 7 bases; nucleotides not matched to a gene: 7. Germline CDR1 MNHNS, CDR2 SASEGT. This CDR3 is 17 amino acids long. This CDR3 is CASSEAWGQGARNEQFF. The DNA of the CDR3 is TGTGCCAGCAGTGAAGCGTGGGGACAGGGGGCAAGGAATGAGCAGTTCTTC.

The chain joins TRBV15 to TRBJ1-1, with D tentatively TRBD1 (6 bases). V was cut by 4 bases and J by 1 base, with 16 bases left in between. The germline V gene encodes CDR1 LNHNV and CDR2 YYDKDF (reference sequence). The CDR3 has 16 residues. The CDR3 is CATSNTRRGGNTEAFF. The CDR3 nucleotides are TGTGCCACCAGCAACACCCGCAGGGGTGGGAACACTGAAGCTTTCTTT.